This T cell receptor beta chain was documented in a study of control samples from healthy donors and cancer patients. Sequenced by immunoSEQ multiplex PCR; TCRdb stores in-frame clones only, minus some. Of over 150,000 clones listed, over 85% are singletons. Sequenced sample: blood. The sequence came from a man in his forties in good health.

CDR3 residues: CASRDIVKNTEAFF. In DNA form, the CDR3 reads TGTGCCAGCAGGGATATAGTCAAGAACACTGAAGCTTTCTTT. V gene TRBV2 combines with J gene TRBJ1-1; no firm D call. CDR3 size: 14 residues. Per the germline V gene, CDR1 is SNHLY and CDR2 is FYNNEI. V was shortened by 6 bases and J by 1 base, with 12 bases between the two germline ends.